These 7 T cell receptor beta chains came from one sample sequenced in a study of beta chain features in type 1 diabetes. Antigen specificity for these receptors is unknown. Study findings and constraints: TCRB CDR3 length was moderately but significantly reduced in all four CD4+ subsets of Type 1 diabetes patients.

Sequenced material consisted of expressed TCRB transcripts (all of the isolated RNA was reverse transcribed). Only in-frame clones appear in the TCRdb table, and some are missing; sequencing was by immunoSEQ multiplex PCR. The table lists 600,000 or so clones, around 12% of them singletons, with around 0.12% in the top ten. What was sequenced was naive CD4+ T cells from blood. These receptors were taken from a man aged 25 to 45 with type 1 diabetes.

This clone was counted only a few times. The chain has TRBV7-9 and TRBJ1-2; 7 bases are shared with TRBD1. The trim removed 6 bases at V and 4 bases at J, leaving 8 bases unmatched. CDR1 and CDR2 from the germline V gene are SEHNR and FQNEAQ (reference sequence). This CDR3 has 14 amino acids. CDR3 sequence: CASSFKKGAYGYTF. CDR3 nucleotide sequence: TGTGCCAGCAGTTTTAAAAAGGGGGCCTATGGCTACACCTTC. The full variable domain, with the rest looked up from reference TRBV7-9 and TRBJ1-2, is DTGVSQNPRHKITKRGQNVTFRCDPISEHNRLYWYRQTLGQGPEFLTYFQNEAQLEKSRLLSDRFSAERPKGSFSTLEIQRTEQGDSAMYLCASSFKKGAYGYTFGSGTRLTVV.

This clone was picked up a small number of times. The chain employs TRBV4-3 and TRBJ2-7; 7 positions match TRBD1. This CDR3 region has 15 residues. From germline, CDR1 is LGHNA and CDR2 YSLEER. J gave up 1 base and V 2 bases, and 5 bases lay outside the gene matches. The CDR3: CASSQSRGISYEQYF. CDR3 coding DNA: TGCGCCAGCAGCCAAAGCAGGGGGATATCCTACGAGCAGTACTTC.

The chain is built from TRBV4-3 and TRBJ1-5; the D gene is possibly TRBD1 (6 bases). V lost 2 bases, J lost 3 bases, and 11 bases lay in between. The CDR3 covers 15 residues. CDR1 LGHNA and CDR2 YSLEER come from the germline V gene. The DNA for the CDR3 is TGCGCCAGCAGCCAAATCCTGGGGGCCAATCAGCCCCAGCATTTT. Translating gives CASSQILGANQPQHF.

This clone was picked up many times. This chain links TRBV10-3 with TRBJ2-1, with D perhaps given as TRBD1 or TRBD2 (5 bases each). V dropped 6 bases and J dropped 6 bases, with 9 bases sitting between them. CDR1 and CDR2 from the germline V gene are ENHRY and SYGVKD. The CDR3 has 12 amino acids. This CDR3 reads CAISDGGNEQFF. In nucleotides, the CDR3 is TGTGCCATCAGCGATGGGGGCAATGAGCAGTTCTTC.

This clone came up a few times. The V call is TRBV4-2, the J call TRBJ2-5; D ambiguous. Trimming stripped 1 base from V and 2 bases from J, with 17 bases between. The CDR3 runs 17 residues. Germline loops: CDR1 LGHNA, CDR2 YNFKEQ. CDR3 loop: CASSQGLADPSQETQYF. CDR3 DNA: TGTGCCAGCAGCCAAGGTCTGGCGGATCCAAGTCAAGAGACCCAGTACTTC.

The rearrangement joins TRBV5-6 to TRBJ2-7, with D possibly called TRBD1 or TRBD2 (6 bases each). Germline lookup yields CDR1 SGHDT and CDR2 YYEEEE. V lost 7 bases and J lost 3, with 17 bases in between. CDR3 length equals 14 residues. DNA for the CDR3: TGTGCCAGCCGCAGTTCGGGGGCGAGCTACGAGCAGTACTTC. It specifies CASRSSGASYEQYF.

This clone was counted only a few times. V and J are TRBV29-1 and TRBJ2-1; TRBD2 might be the D (5 bases). This CDR3 comprises 12 residues. V lost 4 bases and J 8 bases, leaving 12 bases between the germline ends. Looked up from germline, CDR1 is SQVTM and CDR2 is ANQGSEA. The CDR3 region is CSVVRSGDEQFF. The CDR3 bases are TGCAGCGTTGTAAGGTCCGGGGATGAGCAGTTCTTC.